The clone carrying this TCR beta chain was observed many times. Its antigen is as yet unknown. Germline CDR1 is MDHEN and CDR2 is SYDVKM. V lost 6 bases and J lost 4, with 19 bases in between. The CDR3 is made up of 16 amino acids. The sample originates from a study of response to subunit inactivated influenza vaccine. General study findings and limits: With each seasonal influenza vaccination, the authors suggested, few new T cells are recruited.

TCRdb analysed the RT-PCR reads with MiXCR anew, one entry per CDR3 protein. This sample has hundreds of thousands of distinct CDR3 sequences, with about 11% found just once. The sample was PBMCs from blood, taken on the day of vaccination. The rearrangement uses TRBV28 and TRBJ1-5; D gene unclear. This TCR was sampled from a man aged 45-65 years who received an inactivated influenza vaccine. CDR3 protein: CASSPERQALNQPQHF. The CDR3 DNA reads as TGTGCCAGCAGCCCTGAGCGGCAGGCTCTAAATCAGCCCCAGCATTTT.